This T cell receptor beta chain was captured in a study of T cells in Graves' hyperthyroidism and ophthalmopathy. CDR1 and CDR2 from the germline V gene are SEHNR and FQNEAQ (reference sequence). With 5 bases clipped from V and 0 bases from J, the junction kept 4 bases outside the gene matches. This CDR3 has 16 amino acids. The TCR beta CDR3 regions underwent amplification using RNA transcripts as the source. The HTBI set primed first-round TCR CDR3 RT-PCR. Using its own MiXCR run on the multiplex PCR reads, TCRdb lists one record per CDR3 protein. The table shows roughly 290,000 distinct CDR3 sequences, with more than 15% occurring only once. In regard to this clonotype: What it binds is unknown.

Study-wide results and limits: Stable hyperthyroidism was separated from ophthalmopathy by a model based on 13 V-J features.

Exclusion of patients followed from uncontrolled infection, other autoimmune disease, pregnancy or lactation. Together with thyroid ultrasound, orbital computed tomography, serum thyroxine and TRAb, clinical symptoms were used for diagnoses. PBMCs came from roughly 10 ml fresh peripheral blood. Sequencing input: blood. This TCR came from a woman in her fifties or sixties with Graves' ophthalmopathy. This chain connects TRBV7-9 to TRBJ2-2; 9 positions agree with TRBD2. The CDR3 coding sequence is TGTGCCAGCAGCCGTGGACTAGCGTCGAACACCGGGGAGCTGTTTTTT. Its translation: CASSRGLASNTGELFF.